This record concerns one T cell receptor beta chain sequence. Antigen unknown. V gave up 0 bases and J gave up 7 bases; unmatched junction bases: 8. The CDR3 runs to 14 residues. Germline lookup yields CDR1 GTSNPN and CDR2 SVGIG (reference sequence). Primers: 60 Vbeta forward and 13 Jbeta reverse. Clones were read by immunoSEQ multiplex PCR, and TCRdb kept only the in-frame ones, dropping some. Of some 99,000 clones listed, around 74% were seen once; the top ten hold around 2%. This entry is derived from a study of cytomegalovirus exposure and HLA in healthy donors. Findings and limits, study-wide: About 87% or about 30% of the time was how often most TCR beta V segments were productive, according to an earlier analysis. With DRB1 most and HLA-C fewest, TCR association rates differed between HLA loci in a later analysis. TCR beta V- and J-gene trimming was later associated with a missense DCLRE1C variant. As confirmed in vitro, a few CMV-associated chains were specific for CMV antigens.

This TCR derives from a male donor in good health and CMV-seronegative. The chain uses TRBV30 and TRBJ1-2, with TRBD1 matching over 7 bases. Sequenced: PBMCs. CDR3 DNA sequence: TGTGCCTGGAGTGTTAACAGGGGCCTCCGTGGCTACACCTTC. Residues: CAWSVNRGLRGYTF.